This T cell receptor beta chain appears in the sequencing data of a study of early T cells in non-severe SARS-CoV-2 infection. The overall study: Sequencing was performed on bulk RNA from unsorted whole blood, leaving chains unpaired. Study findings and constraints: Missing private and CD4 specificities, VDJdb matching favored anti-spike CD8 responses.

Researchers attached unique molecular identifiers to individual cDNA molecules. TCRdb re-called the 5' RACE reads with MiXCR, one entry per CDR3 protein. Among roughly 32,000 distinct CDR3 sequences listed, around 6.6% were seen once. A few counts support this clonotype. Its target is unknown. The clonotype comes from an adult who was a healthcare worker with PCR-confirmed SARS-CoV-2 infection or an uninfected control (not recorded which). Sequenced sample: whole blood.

CDR3 sequence reads: CASSPQLAGAGDTQYF. CDR3 in DNA: TGCGCCAGCAGTCCTCAACTAGCGGGAGCAGGGGATACGCAGTATTTT. The V call is TRBV5-1, the J call TRBJ2-3, with 11 bases identical to TRBD2. CDR1 and CDR2 from the germline V gene are SGHRS and YFSETQ. This CDR3 spans 16 amino acids. V lost 5 bases to trimming and J lost 6 bases; unmatched junction nucleotides: 11.